The rows below give T cell receptor beta chains drawn from one sample of a study of blood T cell repertoires in COVID-19. Repertoires were generated with immunoSEQ multiplex PCR, while TCRdb's copy carries only in-frame clones and drops some. The sample records fewer than 400,000 clones, 85% to 90% being singletons. Material: PBMCs or T cells enriched from blood (not recorded which). The receptors stem from a man younger than 40 who had recovered from COVID-19. Both conserved end residues are part of each CDR3. D genes are given only for firm matches. Clone size is not always given. Where it is, it says once, few, many or a class for expanded clones.

J: TRBJ2-7
size: .
V: TRBV18
D: TRBD1
CDR3: CASSPPDSRGYEQYF
DNA: TGTGCCAGCTCACCACCGGATTCCAGGGGGTACGAGCAGTACTTC

J: TRBJ1-5
size: .
V: TRBV2
D: .
CDR3: CASRGAYSNQPQHF
DNA: TGTGCCAGCAGGGGCGCCTATAGCAATCAGCCCCAGCATTTT

J: TRBJ2-2
size: .
V: TRBV24-1
D: TRBD1
CDR3: CATSGYRGRGTGELFF
DNA: TGTGCCACCAGTGGATACAGGGGGCGAGGGACCGGGGAGCTGTTTTTT

J: TRBJ2-1
size: .
V: TRBV5-1
D: .
CDR3: CASTVLGQTSEQFF
DNA: TGCGCCAGCACCGTCCTAGGCCAAACGTCTGAGCAGTTCTTC

J: TRBJ2-1
size: .
V: TRBV2
D: TRBD1
CDR3: CASSHTSGGVLYNEQFF
DNA: TGTGCCAGCAGCCATACCTCAGGGGGCGTCCTCTACAATGAGCAGTTCTTC

J: TRBJ1-4
size: .
V: TRBV28
D: .
CDR3: CASSSRSREREKLFF
DNA: TGTGCCAGCAGTTCCCGGAGCCGAGAAAGGGAAAAACTGTTTTTT

J: TRBJ1-1
size: .
V: TRBV27
D: TRBD1
CDR3: CASSPRGRDTEAFF
DNA: TGTGCCAGCAGCCCCAGGGGGCGGGACACTGAAGCTTTCTTT

J: TRBJ2-5
size: .
V: TRBV5-1
D: .
CDR3: CASSLIRGAQETQYF
DNA: TGCGCCAGCAGCTTGATACGGGGAGCTCAAGAGACCCAGTACTTC

J: TRBJ1-5
size: once
V: TRBV27
D: TRBD1
CDR3: CASSRQGLYSNQPQHF
DNA: TGTGCCAGCAGCCGACAGGGGCTCTATAGCAATCAGCCCCAGCATTTT

J: TRBJ2-7
size: once
V: TRBV6-5
D: TRBD1
CDR3: CALEGQGSYEQYF
DNA: TGTGCTTTGGAGGGACAGGGCTCCTACGAGCAGTACTTC

J: TRBJ1-2
size: .
V: TRBV11-2
D: .
CDR3: CASSSTGPPYGYTF
DNA: TGTGCCAGCAGCTCGACAGGCCCTCCCTATGGCTACACCTTC

J: TRBJ1-1
size: .
V: TRBV3-1/TRBV3-2
D: .
CDR3: CASSQVPTEAFF
DNA: TGTGCCAGCAGCCAAGTCCCGACTGAAGCTTTCTTT

J: TRBJ2-7
size: .
V: TRBV14
D: TRBD2
CDR3: CASSQEGSGLYEQYF
DNA: TGTGCCAGCAGCCAAGAGGGTAGCGGGCTTTACGAGCAGTACTTC

J: TRBJ2-2
size: many
V: TRBV4-1
D: TRBD2
CDR3: CASSQVSAGLAAGELFF
DNA: TGCGCCAGCAGCCAAGTTAGCGCGGGACTAGCGGCCGGGGAGCTGTTTTTT

J: TRBJ1-2
size: .
V: TRBV29-1
D: .
CDR3: CSGRTDYYGYTF
DNA: TGCAGCGGACGGACGGACTACTATGGCTACACCTTC

J: TRBJ1-4
size: .
V: TRBV9
D: .
CDR3: CASSGPGGGLFF
DNA: TGTGCCAGCAGCGGACCTGGGGGGGGACTGTTTTTT

J: TRBJ2-5
size: .
V: TRBV11-3
D: TRBD1
CDR3: CASRSQGALGTQYF
DNA: TGTGCCAGCAGGTCACAGGGGGCGCTGGGGACCCAGTACTTC

J: TRBJ2-2
size: .
V: TRBV4-1
D: TRBD1
CDR3: CASSDAGGDTGELFF
DNA: TGCGCCAGCAGCGACGCAGGGGGCGACACCGGGGAGCTGTTTTTT

J: TRBJ2-1
size: once
V: TRBV2
D: .
CDR3: CASSEVREFMMNEQFF
DNA: TGTGCCAGCAGTGAAGTACGGGAGTTTATGATGAATGAGCAGTTCTTC

J: TRBJ1-1
size: .
V: TRBV6-5
D: TRBD1
CDR3: CASSYSQGARAEAFF
DNA: TGTGCCAGCAGTTACTCGCAGGGGGCGAGGGCTGAAGCTTTCTTT

J: TRBJ1-3
size: .
V: TRBV11-3
D: .
CDR3: CASSHSGNTIYF
DNA: TGTGCCAGCAGCCACAGCGGAAACACCATATATTTT

J: TRBJ1-2
size: .
V: TRBV30
D: .
CDR3: CAFTRTGADRTF
DNA: TGTGCCTTCACCCGTACTGGGGCCGATCGAACCTTC

J: TRBJ2-2
size: .
V: TRBV5-1
D: TRBD2
CDR3: CASTQGLAGYTGELFF
DNA: TGCGCCAGCACCCAGGGGCTAGCGGGGTACACCGGGGAGCTGTTTTTT

J: TRBJ2-7
size: few
V: TRBV2
D: TRBD1
CDR3: CASTPAPGQGLYEQYF
DNA: TGTGCCAGCACCCCGGCCCCGGGACAGGGGTTATACGAGCAGTACTTC

J: TRBJ1-1
size: .
V: TRBV11-3
D: .
CDR3: CASSLAAGRTEAFF
DNA: TGTGCCAGCAGCTTAGCGGCAGGGAGGACTGAAGCTTTCTTT

J: TRBJ1-1
size: .
V: TRBV6-5
D: .
CDR3: CASQTDGNTEAFF
DNA: TGTGCCAGCCAGACTGATGGGAACACTGAAGCTTTCTTT

J: TRBJ2-2
size: .
V: TRBV5-1
D: TRBD2
CDR3: CASSLGEGGTGELFF
DNA: TGCGCCAGCAGCTTGGGGGAGGGCGGCACCGGGGAGCTGTTTTTT

J: TRBJ1-2
size: .
V: TRBV7-2
D: TRBD1
CDR3: CASSSQTGGPHF
DNA: TGTGCCAGCAGCTCACAGACAGGGGGCCCTCACTTC

J: TRBJ1-5
size: .
V: TRBV12-2
D: .
CDR3: CASRSGRGNQPQHF
DNA: TGTGCAAGTCGCTCCGGTCGGGGCAATCAGCCCCAGCATTTT

J: TRBJ2-3
size: .
V: TRBV12-3/TRBV12-4
D: .
CDR3: CASTRSGDTQYF
DNA: TGTGCCAGCACGCGGAGCGGGGATACGCAGTATTTT

J: TRBJ2-1
size: .
V: TRBV9
D: TRBD2
CDR3: CASSPRPLGGNNEQFF
DNA: TGTGCCAGCAGCCCCCGTCCCCTCGGGGGGAACAATGAGCAGTTCTTC

J: TRBJ1-2
size: .
V: TRBV30
D: .
CDR3: CAWSAGAYYGYTF
DNA: TGTGCCTGGAGCGCGGGGGCGTACTATGGCTACACCTTC

J: TRBJ1-4
size: few
V: TRBV30
D: .
CDR3: CAWSVNSGNEKLFF
DNA: TGTGCCTGGAGTGTAAACAGCGGTAATGAAAAACTGTTTTTT

J: TRBJ2-6
size: once
V: TRBV30
D: .
CDR3: CAWGGKGTGANVLTF
DNA: TGTGCCTGGGGGGGGAAGGGCACTGGGGCCAACGTCCTGACTTTC

J: TRBJ2-1
size: .
V: TRBV18
D: TRBD2
CDR3: CASSPEAGGLVGDNEQFF
DNA: TGTGCCAGCTCACCAGAGGCCGGGGGACTAGTGGGTGACAATGAGCAGTTCTTC

J: TRBJ1-6
size: .
V: TRBV5-6
D: .
CDR3: CASSLRGDRPLHF
DNA: TGTGCCAGCAGTCTCCGCGGGGATAGGCCCCTCCACTTT

J: TRBJ1-2
size: .
V: TRBV24-1
D: .
CDR3: CATSAQGSPYGGYTF
DNA: TGTGCCACCAGTGCGCAGGGGAGTCCTTACGGTGGCTACACCTTC

J: TRBJ2-1
size: .
V: TRBV11-3
D: .
CDR3: CASSRTGAGAEFF
DNA: TGTGCCAGCAGCCGAACCGGGGCAGGGGCCGAATTCTTC

J: TRBJ2-3
size: .
V: TRBV5-1
D: TRBD2
CDR3: CASSRRDYLTDTQYF
DNA: TGCGCCAGCAGCCGCCGGGACTACCTCACAGATACGCAGTATTTT

J: TRBJ1-2
size: .
V: TRBV29-1
D: .
CDR3: CSVDLEPVGGYTF
DNA: TGCAGCGTTGACTTAGAGCCCGTTGGTGGCTACACCTTC

J: TRBJ1-2
size: .
V: TRBV19
D: .
CDR3: CASSRRESLFYGYTF
DNA: TGTGCCAGTAGCAGGAGGGAGAGTCTCTTCTATGGCTACACCTTC

J: TRBJ1-2
size: .
V: TRBV5-6
D: .
CDR3: CASSLGVLTGVYGYTF
DNA: TGTGCCAGCAGCTTGGGGGTCCTCACGGGGGTTTATGGCTACACCTTC

J: TRBJ2-7
size: few
V: TRBV25-1
D: .
CDR3: CASRGQVSYEQYF
DNA: TGTGCCAGCAGGGGGCAGGTCTCCTACGAGCAGTACTTC

J: TRBJ1-2
size: .
V: TRBV7-9
D: .
CDR3: CASSLRASGGRDGYTF
DNA: TGTGCCAGCAGTCTAAGAGCCTCGGGGGGAAGAGATGGCTACACCTTC

J: TRBJ1-3
size: .
V: TRBV4-1
D: .
CDR3: CASNNEDYSGNTIYF
DNA: TGCGCCAGCAACAACGAAGATTACTCTGGAAACACCATATATTTT

J: TRBJ2-7
size: .
V: TRBV3-1/TRBV3-2
D: TRBD1
CDR3: CASSQEAGGLSYEQYF
DNA: TGTGCCAGCAGCCAAGAGGCAGGGGGCCTCTCCTACGAGCAGTACTTC

J: TRBJ1-4
size: .
V: TRBV4-2
D: .
CDR3: CASSPGGGGADEKLFF
DNA: TGTGCCAGCAGCCCAGGCGGGGGAGGGGCCGATGAAAAACTGTTTTTT

J: TRBJ2-5
size: .
V: TRBV14
D: .
CDR3: CASSLFRGETQYF
DNA: TGTGCCAGCAGCCTCTTTAGGGGAGAGACCCAGTACTTC

J: TRBJ2-7
size: .
V: TRBV7-9
D: .
CDR3: CASSLALASYEQYF
DNA: TGTGCCAGCAGCTTAGCTCTGGCCTCCTACGAGCAGTACTTC

J: TRBJ1-5
size: few
V: TRBV5-5
D: .
CDR3: CASSPGPGRDQPQHF
DNA: TGTGCCAGCAGCCCGGGACCGGGGAGGGATCAGCCCCAGCATTTT

J: TRBJ2-4
size: .
V: TRBV28
D: .
CDR3: CASSRIMGGKNIQYF
DNA: TGTGCCAGCAGTAGAATTATGGGGGGAAAAAACATTCAGTACTTC

J: TRBJ2-7
size: once
V: TRBV9
D: .
CDR3: CASSPKRESSYEQYF
DNA: TGTGCCAGCAGCCCCAAGAGGGAGAGCTCCTACGAGCAGTACTTC

J: TRBJ2-1
size: once
V: TRBV2
D: TRBD1
CDR3: CASGKDRGLNEQFF
DNA: TGTGCCAGCGGAAAGGACAGGGGGCTCAATGAGCAGTTCTTC

J: TRBJ2-3
size: .
V: TRBV30
D: .
CDR3: CAWSKSPDTQYF
DNA: TGTGCCTGGAGCAAAAGCCCAGATACGCAGTATTTT

J: TRBJ2-7
size: .
V: TRBV9
D: .
CDR3: CASSVSGGGLLNEQYF
DNA: TGTGCCAGCAGCGTATCGGGAGGGGGCCTACTGAACGAGCAGTACTTC